This T cell receptor (beta chain) was identified in a study of radiotherapy plus CTLA-4 blockade in lung cancer. Measured with immunoSEQ multiplex PCR; TCRdb has only the in-frame clones, and not every one. The repertoire consists of some 49,000 clones, with 70% to 90% occurring once and the leading ten covering about a quarter. The input for sequencing was peripheral blood, taken from a patient treated with radiotherapy plus ipilimumab. The TCR originated in a human donor with non-small cell lung cancer whose response to radiotherapy plus ipilimumab could not be evaluated.

CDR3 sequence reads: CASSQDTASGTITDTQYF. CDR3 DNA: TGCGCCAGCAGCCAAGACACTGCGAGCGGGACTATCACAGATACGCAGTATTTT. V usage is TRBV4-3 and J usage is TRBJ2-3; 7 positions agree with TRBD2. The CDR3 is made up of 18 amino acids. CDR1 is LGHNA and CDR2 is YSLEER in the germline V gene. V gave up 0 bases and J gave up 2 bases; unmatched junction bases: 11.